This TCR beta chain was recorded in a study of T cell responses to AZD1222 COVID-19 vaccine. The table came from immunoSEQ multiplex PCR; TCRdb's copy has only in-frame clones and leaves some out. Here the sample spans approximately 150,000 clones, roughly 91% being singletons. The CDR3 contains 16 residues. V dropped 6 bases and J dropped 3 bases, with 21 bases sitting between them. CDR1 and CDR2 (germline): MNHEY, SMNVEV (reference sequence). The chain joins TRBV27 to TRBJ2-7; D might be TRBD2 (6 bases). The TCR was taken from an adult in good health. The sample was peripheral blood, taken on day 0 of AZD1222 vaccination. The CDR3: CASSRQGTPGFYEQYF. The CDR3, as DNA: TGTGCCAGCAGCCGCCAAGGGACTCCAGGATTCTACGAGCAGTACTTC.